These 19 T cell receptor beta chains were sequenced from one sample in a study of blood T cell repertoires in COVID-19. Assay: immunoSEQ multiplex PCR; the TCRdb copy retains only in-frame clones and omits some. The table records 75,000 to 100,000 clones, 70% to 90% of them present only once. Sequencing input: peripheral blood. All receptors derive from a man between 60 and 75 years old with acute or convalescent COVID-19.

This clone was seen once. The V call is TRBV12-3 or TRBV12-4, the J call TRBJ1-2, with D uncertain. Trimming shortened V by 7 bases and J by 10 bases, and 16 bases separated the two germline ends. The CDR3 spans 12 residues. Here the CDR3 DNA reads TGTGCCAGCACCAATCACGGGGTGGACTACACCTTC. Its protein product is CASTNHGVDYTF.

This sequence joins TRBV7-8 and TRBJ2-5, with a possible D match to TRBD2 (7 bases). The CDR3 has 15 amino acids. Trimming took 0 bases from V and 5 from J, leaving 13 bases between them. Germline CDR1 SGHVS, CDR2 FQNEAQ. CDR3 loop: CASSLAGGPGETQYF. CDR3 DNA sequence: TGTGCCAGCAGCTTAGCGGGGGGGCCGGGGGAGACCCAGTACTTC.

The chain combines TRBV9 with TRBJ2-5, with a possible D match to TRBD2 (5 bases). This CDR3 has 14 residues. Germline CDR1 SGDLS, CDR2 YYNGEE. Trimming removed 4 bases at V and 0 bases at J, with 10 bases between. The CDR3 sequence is CASSSEADQETQYF. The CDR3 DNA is TGTGCCAGCAGCTCTGAAGCGGACCAAGAGACCCAGTACTTC.

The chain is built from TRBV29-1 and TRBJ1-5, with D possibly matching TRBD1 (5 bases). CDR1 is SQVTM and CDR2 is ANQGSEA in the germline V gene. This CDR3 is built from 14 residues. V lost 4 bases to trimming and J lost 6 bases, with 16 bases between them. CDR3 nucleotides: TGCAGCGTTGGGTCAGGAGGGGCGGGTCAGCCCCAGCATTTT. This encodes CSVGSGGAGQPQHF. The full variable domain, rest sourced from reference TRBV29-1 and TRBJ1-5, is SAVISQKPSRDICQRGTSLTIQCQVDSQVTMMFWYRQQPGQSLTLIATANQGSEATYESGFVIDKFPISRPNLTFSTLTVSNMSPEDSSIYLCSVGSGGAGQPQHFGDGTRLSIL.

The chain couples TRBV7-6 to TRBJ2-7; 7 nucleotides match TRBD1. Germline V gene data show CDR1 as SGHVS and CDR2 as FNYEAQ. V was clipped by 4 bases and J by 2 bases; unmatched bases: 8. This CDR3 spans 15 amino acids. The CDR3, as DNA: TGTGCCAGCAGCTCCAACAGGGGCTCGACCTACGAGCAGTACTTC. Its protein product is CASSSNRGSTYEQYF.

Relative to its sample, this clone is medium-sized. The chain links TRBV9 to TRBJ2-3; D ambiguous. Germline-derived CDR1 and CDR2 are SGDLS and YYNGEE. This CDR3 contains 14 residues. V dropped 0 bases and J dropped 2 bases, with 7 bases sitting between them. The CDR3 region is CASSVASVTDTQYF. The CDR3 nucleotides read TGTGCCAGCAGCGTAGCTAGTGTCACAGATACGCAGTATTTT.

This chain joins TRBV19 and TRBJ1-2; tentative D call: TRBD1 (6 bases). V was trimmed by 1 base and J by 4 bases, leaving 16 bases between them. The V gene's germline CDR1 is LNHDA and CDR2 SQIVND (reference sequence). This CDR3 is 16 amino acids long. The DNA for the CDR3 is TGTGCCAGTAGTATAGCGGACAGCCACTCTTTCTATGGCTACACCTTC. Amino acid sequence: CASSIADSHSFYGYTF.

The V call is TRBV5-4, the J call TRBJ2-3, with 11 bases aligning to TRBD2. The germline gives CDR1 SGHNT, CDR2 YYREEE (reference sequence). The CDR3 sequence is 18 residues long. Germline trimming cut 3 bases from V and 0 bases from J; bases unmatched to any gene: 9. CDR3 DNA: TGTGCCAGCAGCTCCCAACTAGGACTAGCGGGTAGCACAGATACGCAGTATTTT. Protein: CASSSQLGLAGSTDTQYF.

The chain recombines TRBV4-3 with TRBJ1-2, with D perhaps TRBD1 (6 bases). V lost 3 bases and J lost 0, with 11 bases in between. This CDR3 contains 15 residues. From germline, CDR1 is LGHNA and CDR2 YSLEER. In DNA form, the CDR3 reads TGCGCCAGCAGCCACGCGACAGGAGCTAACTATGGCTACACCTTC. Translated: CASSHATGANYGYTF.

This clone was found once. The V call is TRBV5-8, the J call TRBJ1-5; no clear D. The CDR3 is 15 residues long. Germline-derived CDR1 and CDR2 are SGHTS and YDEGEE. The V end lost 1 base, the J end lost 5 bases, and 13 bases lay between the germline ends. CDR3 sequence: CASSLTGGGDQPQHF. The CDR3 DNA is TGTGCCAGCAGCTTGACCGGCGGCGGGGATCAGCCCCAGCATTTT.

The CDR3 protein is CAWSSSGSFRENTEAFF. The CDR3 bases are TGTGCCTGGAGTAGTTCGGGTTCCTTCAGGGAGAACACTGAAGCTTTCTTT. V usage is TRBV30 and J usage is TRBJ1-1; perhaps TRBD1 as D (5 bases). CDR3 length: 17 residues. The germline V gene has CDR1 GTSNPN and CDR2 SVGIG (reference sequence). V lost 2 bases to trimming and J lost 1 base, with 20 bases between them. Full variable domain (outside the CDR3, taken from reference TRBV30 and TRBJ1-1): SQTIHQWPATLVQPVGSPLSLECTVEGTSNPNLYWYRQAAGRGLQLLFYSVGIGQISSEVPQNLSASRPQDRQFILSSKKLLLSDSGFYLCAWSSSGSFRENTEAFFGQGTRLTVV.

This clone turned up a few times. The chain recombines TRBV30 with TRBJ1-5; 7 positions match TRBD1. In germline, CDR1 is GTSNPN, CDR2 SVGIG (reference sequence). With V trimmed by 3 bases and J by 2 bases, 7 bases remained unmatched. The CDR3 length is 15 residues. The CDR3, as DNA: TGTGCCTGGAGCTTAGGGGGCGCGGGCAATCAGCCCCAGCATTTT. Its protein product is CAWSLGGAGNQPQHF.

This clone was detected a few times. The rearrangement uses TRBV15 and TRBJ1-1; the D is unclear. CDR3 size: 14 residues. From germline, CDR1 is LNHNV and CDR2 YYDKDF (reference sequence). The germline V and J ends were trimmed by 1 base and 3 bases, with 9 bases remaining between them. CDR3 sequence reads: CATSRVVSDTEAFF. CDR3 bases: TGTGCCACCAGCAGAGTGGTTAGTGACACTGAAGCTTTCTTT.

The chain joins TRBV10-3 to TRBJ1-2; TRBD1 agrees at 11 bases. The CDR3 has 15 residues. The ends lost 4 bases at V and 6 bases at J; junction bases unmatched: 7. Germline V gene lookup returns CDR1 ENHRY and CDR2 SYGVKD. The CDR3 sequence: CAISGLDRGPDGYTF. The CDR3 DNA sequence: TGTGCCATCAGTGGATTGGACAGGGGGCCAGATGGCTACACCTTC.

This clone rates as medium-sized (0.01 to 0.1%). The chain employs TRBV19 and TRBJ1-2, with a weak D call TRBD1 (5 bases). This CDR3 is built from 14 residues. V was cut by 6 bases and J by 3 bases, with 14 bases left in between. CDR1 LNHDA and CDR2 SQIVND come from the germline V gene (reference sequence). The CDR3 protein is CASSQPGSYYGYTF. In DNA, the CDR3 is TGTGCCAGTAGCCAACCAGGGTCTTACTATGGCTACACCTTC.

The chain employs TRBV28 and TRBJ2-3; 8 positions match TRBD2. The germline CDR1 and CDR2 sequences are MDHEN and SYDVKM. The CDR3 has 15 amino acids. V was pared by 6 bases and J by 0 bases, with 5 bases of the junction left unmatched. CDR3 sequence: CASRAGVTSTDTQYF. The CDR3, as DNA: TGTGCCAGCAGAGCGGGGGTAACTAGCACAGATACGCAGTATTTT.

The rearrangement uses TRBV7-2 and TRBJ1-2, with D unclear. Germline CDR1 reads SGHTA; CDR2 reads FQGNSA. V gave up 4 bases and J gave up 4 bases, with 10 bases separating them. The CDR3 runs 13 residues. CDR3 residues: CASSSGWSYGYTF. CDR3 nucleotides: TGTGCCAGCAGCTCCGGTTGGTCCTATGGCTACACCTTC.

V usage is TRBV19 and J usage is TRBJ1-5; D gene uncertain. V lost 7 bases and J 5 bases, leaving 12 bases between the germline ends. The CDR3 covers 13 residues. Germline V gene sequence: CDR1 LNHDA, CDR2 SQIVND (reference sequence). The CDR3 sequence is CASNNAGHQPQHF. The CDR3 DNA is TGTGCCAGTAACAACGCGGGTCATCAGCCCCAGCATTTT.

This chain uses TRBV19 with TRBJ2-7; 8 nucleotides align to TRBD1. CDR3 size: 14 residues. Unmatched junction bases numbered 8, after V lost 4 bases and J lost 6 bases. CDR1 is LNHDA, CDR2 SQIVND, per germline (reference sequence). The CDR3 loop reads CASSSTGGKGEQYF. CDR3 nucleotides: TGTGCCAGTAGTAGTACAGGGGGAAAGGGCGAGCAGTACTTC.